These 3 T cell receptor beta chains came from one sample sequenced in a study of CD8+CD57+ T cells in acquired aplastic anemia. The template for TCR beta VDJ and CDR3 sequence profiling was genomic DNA. One entry per CDR3 protein results from TCRdb running MiXCR on the reads. The sample shows some 120,000 distinct CDR3 sequences, 48% of them seen only once. The sequenced sample was sorted CD4+, CD8+, or CD8+CD57+ T cells (not recorded which) from PBMCs. These TCRs come from a human donor in good health, serving as a control.

The gene calls are TRBV19 and TRBJ1-3; 7 nucleotides match TRBD1. The CDR3 consists of 14 residues. V dropped 6 bases and J dropped 4; count of bases not matched to a gene: 6. Per germline, CDR1 LNHDA and CDR2 SQIVND (reference sequence). CDR3 protein: CASSKTGTGNTIYF. In nucleotides, the CDR3 is TGTGCCAGTAGCAAGACAGGGACGGGAAACACCATATATTTT.

The rearrangement links TRBV11-1 to TRBJ2-1; TRBD1 aligns across 8 bases. Germline V gene sequence: CDR1 SGHAT, CDR2 FQDESV (reference sequence). V lost 5 bases and J lost 5; bases outside the gene matches: 5. The CDR3 is 14 amino acids. As DNA, the CDR3 is TGTGCCAGCAGCCCGGACAGGGACAACAATGAGCAGTTCTTC. Its translation is CASSPDRDNNEQFF.

The V call is TRBV6-1, the J call TRBJ2-2, with 9 bases lining up with TRBD1. CDR1 and CDR2 (germline): MNHNS, SASEGT. The CDR3 has 15 residues. Trimming at V came to 7 bases and at J to 5 bases, leaving 8 bases not matched to a gene. CDR3 loop: CASTIDRGLTGELFF. The CDR3 region has the DNA TGTGCCAGCACCATCGACAGGGGGTTGACCGGGGAGCTGTTTTTT.